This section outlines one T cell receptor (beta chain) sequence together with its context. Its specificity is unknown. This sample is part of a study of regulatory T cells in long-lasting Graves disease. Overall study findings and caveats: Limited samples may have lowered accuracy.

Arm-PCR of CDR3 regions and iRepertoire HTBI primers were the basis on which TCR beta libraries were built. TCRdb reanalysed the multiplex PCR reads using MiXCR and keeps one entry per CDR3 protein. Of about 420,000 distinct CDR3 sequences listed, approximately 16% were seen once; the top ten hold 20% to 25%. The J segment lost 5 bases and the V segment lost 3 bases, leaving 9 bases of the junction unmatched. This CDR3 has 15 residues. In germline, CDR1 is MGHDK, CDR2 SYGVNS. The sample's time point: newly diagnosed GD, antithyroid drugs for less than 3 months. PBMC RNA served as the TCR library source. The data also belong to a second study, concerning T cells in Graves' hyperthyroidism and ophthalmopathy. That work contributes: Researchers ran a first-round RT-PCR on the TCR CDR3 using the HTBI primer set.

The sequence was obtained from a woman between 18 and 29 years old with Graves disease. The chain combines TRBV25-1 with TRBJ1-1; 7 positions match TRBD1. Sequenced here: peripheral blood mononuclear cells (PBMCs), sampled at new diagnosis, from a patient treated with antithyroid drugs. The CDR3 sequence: CASSEGYRGRTEAFF. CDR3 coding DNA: TGTGCCAGCAGTGAGGGATACAGGGGACGGACTGAAGCTTTCTTT. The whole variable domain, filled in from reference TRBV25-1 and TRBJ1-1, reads EADIYQTPRYLVIGTGKKITLECSQTMGHDKMYWYQQDPGMELHLIHYSYGVNSTEKGDLSSESTVSRIRTEHFPLTLESARPSHTSQYLCASSEGYRGRTEAFFGQGTRLTVV.